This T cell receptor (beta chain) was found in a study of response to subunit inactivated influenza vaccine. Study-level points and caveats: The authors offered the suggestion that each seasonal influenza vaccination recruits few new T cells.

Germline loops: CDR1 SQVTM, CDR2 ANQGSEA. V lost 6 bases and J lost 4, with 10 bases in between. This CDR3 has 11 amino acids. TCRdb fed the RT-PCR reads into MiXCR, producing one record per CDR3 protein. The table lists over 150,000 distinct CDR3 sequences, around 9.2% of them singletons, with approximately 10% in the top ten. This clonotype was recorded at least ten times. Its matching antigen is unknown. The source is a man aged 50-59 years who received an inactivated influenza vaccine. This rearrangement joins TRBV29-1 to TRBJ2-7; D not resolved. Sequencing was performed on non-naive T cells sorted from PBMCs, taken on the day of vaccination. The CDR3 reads CSVNESYEQYF. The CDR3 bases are TGCAGCGTGAACGAGAGTTACGAGCAGTACTTC.